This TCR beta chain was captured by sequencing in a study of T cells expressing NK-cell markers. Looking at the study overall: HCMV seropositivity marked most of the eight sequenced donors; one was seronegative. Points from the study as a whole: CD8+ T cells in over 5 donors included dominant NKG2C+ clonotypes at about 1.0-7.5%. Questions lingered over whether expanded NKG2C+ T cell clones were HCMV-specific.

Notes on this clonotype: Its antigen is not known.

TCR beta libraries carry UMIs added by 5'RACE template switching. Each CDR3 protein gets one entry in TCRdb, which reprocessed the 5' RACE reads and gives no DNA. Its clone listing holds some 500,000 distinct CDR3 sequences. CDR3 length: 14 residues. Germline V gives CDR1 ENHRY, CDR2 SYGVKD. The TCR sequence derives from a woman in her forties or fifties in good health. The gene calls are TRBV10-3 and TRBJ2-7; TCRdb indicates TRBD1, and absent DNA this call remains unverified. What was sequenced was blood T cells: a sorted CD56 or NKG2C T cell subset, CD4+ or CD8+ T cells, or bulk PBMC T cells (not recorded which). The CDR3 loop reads CAISDYRDSYEQYF.